This TCR beta chain was captured by sequencing in a study of T cell responses to AZD1222 COVID-19 vaccine (dated by TCRdb to the early 2020s). General notes on the study: A total of just over 230 trial participants underwent TCR sequencing, of whom approximately 200 had received two doses of AZD1222 and some 25 had received two doses of the MenACWY control vaccine. Enrollment into the trials was organized by age into subgroups of 18-55, 56-69 and 70-plus years, and those subgroups contained approximately 160, 26 and 62 TCR-sequenced participants, respectively.

The CDR1 and CDR2 encoded by the germline V gene (reference sequence) are MNHNY and SVGAGI. Its CDR3 holds 15 amino acids, cysteine through phenylalanine. Just CDR3 DNA is preserved here, 45 bases in frame from base 1. V lost 6 bases and J lost 4 bases, and the count of bases not matched to a germline gene is 7. Regarding this clone: Its target antigen remains unknown. No qualities accompany the bases; no much larger clone lies one base away.

Reading the label with the study, this specimen's time point is: about 28 days (+/-7) after the second vaccine dose. AZD1222 recipients whose second dose came at about 4 weeks and those whose second dose came at about 12 weeks were combined into one group, since spike-specific TCR depth and breadth did not differ between the two schedules. Vaccinee samples were obtained from the UK trials COV001 and COV002, which included a single-blind randomized controlled phase 2/3 trial of AZD1222 (ChAdOx1 nCoV-19) in healthy adults. For TCRbeta chain sequencing, PBMC samples were collected from trial participants at day 0 and at day 28 after the second dose. What the authors observed across the whole study: Nearly half of unique spike-specific TCRs reportedly recognized epitopes outside regions mutated in the B.1.351 and B.1.1.7 variants. Spike-specific TCR breadth and depth rose significantly after two AZD1222 doses compared with day 0 and with MenACWY recipients. The whole spike protein was spanned by vaccine-associated CD4 TCRs, and dominant responses were seen in regions 160-218 and 743-854. Conclusions about previously exposed vaccinees were limited because only six AZD1222 recipients were SARS-CoV-2 seropositive at baseline. Participants were mostly white British, with more females than males. The authors suggested clonal diversity may have been underestimated. No day 14 peak-response samples were available, so repertoires were characterized only after the peak T cell response. In the small 56-69-year group, the increase in depth fell short of significance, most likely because of low power.

The CDR3 regions of human TCRbeta chains were subjected to immunosequencing. Per the source publication's procedure: TCRs in the repertoires were matched against a reference library of SARS-CoV-2-specific TCRs that had been generated with the MIRA antigen-specificity platform. Breadth was defined as the fraction of unique TCRs that were SARS-CoV-2-associated. Depth was defined as the fraction of total T cells that were SARS-CoV-2-associated. Using the MIRA data, each spike-specific TCR was mapped to the spike region that the TCR reacts to and placed in a CD4 or CD8 class. Log10-transformed breadth and depth values were compared by one-way ANOVA with Sidak's multiple comparisons tests. This immuneACCESS table, as held by TCRdb, lists in-frame sequences with V and J called but not all clones. Of the missing ones, under half trace to an unresolved V gene in checked studies; the others have no known cause. V and J calls plus clone size are reproduced from that table; the DNA served to infer D and trimming. For this sample there are approximately 150,000 clones; approximately 87% appear just once. The ten largest clonotypes hold roughly 4% of the sample.

This specimen consisted of peripheral blood, obtained 28 days after the second AZD1222 dose. The rearranged segments are TRBV6-6 and TRBJ2-5, and 11 junction bases match TRBD2. This TCR was recovered from an adult who received the AZD1222 COVID-19 vaccine. The DNA sequence is TGTGCCAGCAGCGCTCTAGCGGGGGGATTAGAGACCCAGTACTTC. Protein translation: CASSALAGGLETQYF.